Shown below are 8 T cell receptor beta chains from a single sample sequenced in a study of shared clonotypes between healthy human individuals. TCRdb's copy holds only in-frame clones and misses some; the assay was immunoSEQ multiplex PCR. Of roughly 510,000 clones in the sample, nearly 80% were seen once. The sequenced sample was PBMCs. The receptors derive from a woman in her 40s in good health. Some clones in this sample may be carry-over from other donors' samples.

This clone was detected only once. V usage is TRBV19 and J usage is TRBJ1-1; no clear D gene. The CDR3 extends over 14 amino acids. V shed 4 bases and J shed 4 bases, with 13 bases lying between them. The germline V gene has CDR1 LNHDA and CDR2 SQIVND (reference sequence). The CDR3 here is CASSNPSGPTEAFF. The CDR3, as DNA: TGTGCCAGTAGTAACCCATCAGGCCCCACTGAAGCTTTCTTT.

The CDR3 DNA reads as TGTGCCAGCACTCACTCGGAGGGGACAGGGGAAGGGTCCTACGAGCAGTACTTC. This encodes CASTHSEGTGEGSYEQYF. This rearrangement joins TRBV7-3 to TRBJ2-7; 10 bases agree with TRBD1. Looked up from germline, CDR1 is SGHTA and CDR2 is FQGTGA. V lost 7 bases and J lost 1; bases outside the gene matches: 16. This CDR3 contains 18 residues.

The rearrangement links TRBV11-3 to TRBJ1-1; D unresolved. Germline values: CDR1 SGHNT, CDR2 YENEEA. CDR3 length equals 15 residues. V was cut by 2 bases and J by 0 bases, with 10 bases left in between. CDR3 amino acids: CASSLFPGMNTEAFF. DNA for the CDR3: TGTGCCAGCAGCTTATTCCCGGGCATGAACACTGAAGCTTTCTTT.

V and J are TRBV7-2 and TRBJ1-3, with 8 bases identical to TRBD1. In germline, CDR1 is SGHTA, CDR2 FQGNSA. The CDR3 is 15 amino acids. V shed 5 bases and J 2 bases; nucleotides not matched to a gene: 5. In DNA, the CDR3 is TGTGCCAGCAGCCGAGACAGGGGCCCTGGAAACACCATATATTTT. Translating gives CASSRDRGPGNTIYF.

This sequence joins TRBV9 and TRBJ2-2; 8 bases are a match to TRBD1. Per the germline V gene, CDR1 is SGDLS and CDR2 is YYNGEE. V lost 1 base and J lost 4; bases outside the gene matches: 12. The CDR3 consists of 18 residues. In nucleotides, the CDR3 is TGTGCCAGCAGCGTATACCCCTCAGGACAGGGCGGCACCGGGGAGCTGTTTTTT. Translated, it gives CASSVYPSGQGGTGELFF.

The chain is built from TRBV7-2 and TRBJ1-4; 7 nucleotides line up with TRBD1. Germline trimming cut 5 bases from V and 8 bases from J; bases unmatched to any gene: 11. The CDR3 is 15 amino acids. Germline V gene lookup returns CDR1 SGHTA and CDR2 FQGNSA. The CDR3 bases are TGTGCCAGCAGCACGACAGGGAATAGAGAGGAAAAACTGTTTTTT. It translates to CASSTTGNREEKLFF.

This clone was detected once. The chain is built from TRBV5-7 and TRBJ1-5; maybe TRBD1 (5 bases). TRBV5-7 is an ORF, with its function uncertain. With 2 bases removed from V and 1 base from J, the gap between germline ends came to 7 bases. The CDR3 spans 14 residues. The CDR3 reads CASSFRGSNQPQHF. The CDR3 bases are TGTGCCAGCAGCTTCCGGGGGAGCAATCAGCCCCAGCATTTT.

The chain combines TRBV29-1 with TRBJ2-2; D is perhaps TRBD1 or TRBD2 (5 bases each). The germline CDR1 and CDR2 sequences are SQVTM and ANQGSEA. The V end was cut by 5 bases, the J end by 0 bases, with 10 bases between. This CDR3 is built from 14 residues. The CDR3 loop reads CSVRDPTNTGELFF. The CDR3 DNA follows: TGCAGCGTTCGGGACCCCACGAACACCGGGGAGCTGTTTTTT.